These T cell receptor beta chains were read from a single sample in a study of blood T cell repertoires in COVID-19. Repertoires were generated with immunoSEQ multiplex PCR, while TCRdb's copy carries only in-frame clones and drops some. The sample carries around 300,000 clones, 87% recorded once. Material for sequencing was PBMCs or T cells enriched from blood (not recorded which). These receptors originate from a woman in her thirties who had recovered from COVID-19. CDR3s include the opening cysteine and the closing phenylalanine or tryptophan. D genes are given only for firm matches. Size values are once, few and many counts, or a class for expanded clones, and some rows have none.

clone size: .
CDR3 length: 13
D gene: .
J gene: TRBJ1-2
V gene: TRBV6-5
CDR3 DNA: TGTGCCAGCAGACCGGACTGGGCGGGTGGCTACACCTTC
CDR3 protein: CASRPDWAGGYTF

clone size: .
CDR3 length: 10
D gene: .
J gene: TRBJ2-1
V gene: TRBV20-1
CDR3 DNA: TGCAGTGCTACAGGTAGTGAGCAGTTCTTC
CDR3 protein: CSATGSEQFF

clone size: .
CDR3 length: 15
D gene: .
J gene: TRBJ2-1
V gene: TRBV27
CDR3 DNA: TGTGCCAGCAGTTTCGGGTTCGGGTCCTACAATGAGCAGTTCTTC
CDR3 protein: CASSFGFGSYNEQFF

clone size: .
CDR3 length: 13
D gene: TRBD1
J gene: TRBJ1-2
V gene: TRBV6-1
CDR3 DNA: TGTGCCAGCAGTGAAGTGGCAGGGGGTGGGTACACCTTC
CDR3 protein: CASSEVAGGGYTF

clone size: few
CDR3 length: 12
D gene: .
J gene: TRBJ1-5
V gene: TRBV20-1
CDR3 DNA: TGCAGTGCTAGTCGGGGCAATCAGCCCCAGCATTTT
CDR3 protein: CSASRGNQPQHF

clone size: .
CDR3 length: 17
D gene: TRBD1
J gene: TRBJ1-2
V gene: TRBV27
CDR3 DNA: TGTGCCAGCAGTTTTGTGCGGTCAGGGGGACATTCCTATGGCTACACCTTC
CDR3 protein: CASSFVRSGGHSYGYTF

clone size: .
CDR3 length: 15
D gene: .
J gene: TRBJ2-2
V gene: TRBV18
CDR3 DNA: TGTGCCAGCTCACAGGGGCGGACGAACACCGGGGAGCTGTTTTTT
CDR3 protein: CASSQGRTNTGELFF

clone size: .
CDR3 length: 13
D gene: .
J gene: TRBJ1-1
V gene: TRBV6-5
CDR3 DNA: TGTGCCAGCAGCCTTTCAGGGCGTGCGGAGGCTTTCTTT
CDR3 protein: CASSLSGRAEAFF

clone size: .
CDR3 length: 16
D gene: .
J gene: TRBJ1-3
V gene: TRBV19
CDR3 DNA: TGTGCCAGTAGTCCGGCAGGAGGTTTTTCTGGAAACACCATATATTTT
CDR3 protein: CASSPAGGFSGNTIYF

clone size: .
CDR3 length: 18
D gene: TRBD2
J gene: TRBJ2-3
V gene: TRBV28
CDR3 DNA: TGTGCCAGCAGACGACTAGCGGGGCAACTTACTAGCACAGATACGCAGTATTTT
CDR3 protein: CASRRLAGQLTSTDTQYF

clone size: .
CDR3 length: 17
D gene: .
J gene: TRBJ2-2
V gene: TRBV7-3
CDR3 DNA: TGTGCCAGCAGCTTAGAACCATACTACACGGGGACCGGGGAGCTGTTTTTT
CDR3 protein: CASSLEPYYTGTGELFF

clone size: .
CDR3 length: 15
D gene: TRBD1
J gene: TRBJ1-1
V gene: TRBV5-1
CDR3 DNA: TGCGCCAGCAGCGGCCGGGACAGACCTAACACTGAAGCTTTCTTT
CDR3 protein: CASSGRDRPNTEAFF

clone size: .
CDR3 length: 16
D gene: .
J gene: TRBJ1-5
V gene: TRBV19
CDR3 DNA: TGTGCCAGTAGTACGGGTGGACAGTATAGCAATCAGCCCCAGCATTTT
CDR3 protein: CASSTGGQYSNQPQHF

clone size: .
CDR3 length: 15
D gene: TRBD1
J gene: TRBJ2-7
V gene: TRBV6-5
CDR3 DNA: TGTGCCAGCAGTTACTCTACAGGGGGCTCGTACGAGCAGTACTTC
CDR3 protein: CASSYSTGGSYEQYF

clone size: .
CDR3 length: 15
D gene: TRBD1
J gene: TRBJ1-2
V gene: TRBV5-5
CDR3 DNA: TGTGCCAGCAGCAAGCCGACAGGGGAAGGGTATGGCTACACCTTC
CDR3 protein: CASSKPTGEGYGYTF

clone size: .
CDR3 length: 15
D gene: TRBD1
J gene: TRBJ1-1
V gene: TRBV28
CDR3 DNA: TGTGCCAGCAGTTTATTACCAGGGGGAAACACTGAAGCTTTCTTT
CDR3 protein: CASSLLPGGNTEAFF

clone size: .
CDR3 length: 12
D gene: .
J gene: TRBJ1-2
V gene: TRBV4-1
CDR3 DNA: TGCGCCAGCCGTTTACCTCAGGTGGGCTACACCTTC
CDR3 protein: CASRLPQVGYTF

clone size: .
CDR3 length: 16
D gene: TRBD2
J gene: TRBJ2-7
V gene: TRBV5-1
CDR3 DNA: TGCGCCAGCAGCCCGGGAGGGACTAGCGGGGGGACCGAGCAGTACTTC
CDR3 protein: CASSPGGTSGGTEQYF

clone size: .
CDR3 length: 13
D gene: TRBD1
J gene: TRBJ1-1
V gene: TRBV19
CDR3 DNA: TGTGCCACTGCCGACAGGGCCGACACTGAAGCTTTCTTT
CDR3 protein: CATADRADTEAFF

clone size: .
CDR3 length: 16
D gene: TRBD1
J gene: TRBJ1-5
V gene: TRBV19
CDR3 DNA: TGTGCCAGTAGCCCTGGGACAGGGGGCCGGAATCAGCCCCAGCATTTT
CDR3 protein: CASSPGTGGRNQPQHF

clone size: .
CDR3 length: 14
D gene: .
J gene: TRBJ1-2
V gene: TRBV4-1
CDR3 DNA: TGCGCCAGCATGGCCCCAGGGAAGGGCTATGGCTACACCTTC
CDR3 protein: CASMAPGKGYGYTF

clone size: .
CDR3 length: 15
D gene: .
J gene: TRBJ2-3
V gene: TRBV10-2
CDR3 DNA: TGCGCCAGCAGTGAACCGCGGGGGCCCTGGGATACGCAGTATTTT
CDR3 protein: CASSEPRGPWDTQYF

clone size: .
CDR3 length: 14
D gene: TRBD2
J gene: TRBJ2-2
V gene: TRBV9
CDR3 DNA: TGTGCCAGCGCTCGGGGGGTAATCACCGGGGAGCTGTTTTTT
CDR3 protein: CASARGVITGELFF

clone size: .
CDR3 length: 16
D gene: TRBD1
J gene: TRBJ2-3
V gene: TRBV28
CDR3 DNA: TGTGCCAGCAGTCTCTTGGGACAGGGGGATGGGCATACGCAGTATTTT
CDR3 protein: CASSLLGQGDGHTQYF

clone size: once
CDR3 length: 15
D gene: .
J gene: TRBJ2-3
V gene: TRBV7-2
CDR3 DNA: TGTGCCAGCAGCTCCGAGATACTCAGCACAGATACGCAGTATTTT
CDR3 protein: CASSSEILSTDTQYF